The source of this TCR beta chain is a study of blood T cell repertoires in COVID-19. Study summary: Acute-phase and convalescent COVID-19 samples originated in the United States, Italy and Spain.

Germline values: CDR1 SNHLY, CDR2 FYNNEI. This CDR3 has 14 residues. V lost 3 bases, J lost 0 bases, and 8 bases lay in between. Sequencing was performed with immunoSEQ multiplex PCR; in TCRdb, only in-frame clones are kept and a portion is missing. The table lists roughly 75,000 clones, around nine tenths of them singletons. Source material: peripheral blood. The rearrangement joins TRBV2 to TRBJ1-1; D is undetermined. This TCR was recovered from a man at least 80 years old with COVID-19, enrolled during active disease. CDR3 in DNA: TGTGCCAGCAGTGACAGGTCCATGAACACTGAAGCTTTCTTT. Residues: CASSDRSMNTEAFF.